These T cell receptor beta chains were read from a single sample in a study of human T cells and chemical hapten exposure. From the RACE reads, TCRdb called clonotypes with MiXCR, one entry per CDR3 protein. The sample has 60,000 to 80,000 distinct CDR3 sequences; around 30% are singletons. Source: whole blood, taken in connection with sensitization to the hapten diphenylcyclopropenone (DPC). These receptor sequences come from a man aged 40-49 years with alopecia areata. Some clones in this sample may be carry-over from other donors' samples. Both conserved end residues are part of each CDR3. A D gene is named only where the DNA matches it firmly. Clone size appears in some rows only: once, few, many, or a class for an expanded clone.

>TRBJ2-7|TRBV7-9|-|few
TGTGCCAGCAGCAACGCCCGAAACCTCACCTACGAGCAGTACTTC
CASSNARNLTYEQYF
>TRBJ2-7|TRBV7-9|-|once
TGTGCCAGCAGCTTAGCGGCAGGGTCCGACGAGCAGTACTTC
CASSLAAGSDEQYF
>TRBJ1-3|TRBV30|-|once
TGTGCCTGGAGGCTAGCCAGCTCTGGAAACACCATATATTTT
CAWRLASSGNTIYF
>TRBJ2-7|TRBV25-1|-|few
TGTGCCAGCAGTGAATATGGAGGCTACGAGCAGTACTTC
CASSEYGGYEQYF
>TRBJ2-1|TRBV20-1|-|few
TGCAGTGCTAGTCCCGCAGGGACTGCAACCTACAATGAGCAGTTCTTC
CSASPAGTATYNEQFF
>TRBJ2-1|TRBV20-1|-|few
TGCAGTGCTAGATCCCTTCGAGGGGGGGGGCTCAATGAGCAGTTCTTC
CSARSLRGGGLNEQFF
>TRBJ2-1|TRBV29-1|TRBD1|few
TGCAGCGTTGATGGGACAGGGTGGAATGAGCAGTTCTTC
CSVDGTGWNEQFF
>TRBJ2-1|TRBV3-1|-|few
TGTGCCAGCAGCCCTCGACCGTCATCCTCCTACAATGAGCAGTTCTTC
CASSPRPSSSYNEQFF
>TRBJ2-7|TRBV7-2|TRBD1|-
TGTGCCAGCAGCTTAGATGGGACAGGTGCCTACGAGCAGTACTTC
CASSLDGTGAYEQYF
>TRBJ2-7|TRBV4-1|-|-
TGCGCCAGCAGCCATCACGACGAGCAGTACTTC
CASSHHDEQYF
>TRBJ2-2|TRBV29-1|TRBD2|few
TGCAGCGTTGAAGAGCCGCTAGCGGGAGGCGGGGAGCTGTTTTTT
CSVEEPLAGGGELFF
>TRBJ1-2|TRBV27|-|few
TGTGCCAGCAGTTTACAACCGGGGGGAGAGTATGGCTACACCTTC
CASSLQPGGEYGYTF
>TRBJ2-3|TRBV28|-|-
TGTGCCAGCGCGGTGGCGCAGGGGCTTGCAGATACGCAGTATTTT
CASAVAQGLADTQYF
>TRBJ2-5|TRBV6-5|TRBD1|once
TGTGCCAGCAGTCGCACGGGACAGTCGAGGACCCAGTACTTC
CASSRTGQSRTQYF
>TRBJ2-7|TRBV20-1|-|-
TGCAGTGCTCCGCCCGAGGGGCTAGGGTACGAGCAGTACTTC
CSAPPEGLGYEQYF
>TRBJ2-3|TRBV7-2|TRBD1|-
TGTGCCAGCAGCCGGGACAGTCAACGCACAGATACGCAGTATTTT
CASSRDSQRTDTQYF
>TRBJ1-5|TRBV28|-|-
TGTGCCAGCAGTCGAGTGAGGGGCAATCAGCCCCAGCATTTT
CASSRVRGNQPQHF
>TRBJ1-1|TRBV6-5|-|-
TGTGCCAGCAGTTACGGTGACAGCAACACTGAAGCTTTCTTT
CASSYGDSNTEAFF
>TRBJ1-1|TRBV20-1|-|-
TGCAGTGCTAGAGTCCCATGGGGGACTGAAGCTTTCTTT
CSARVPWGTEAFF
>TRBJ2-7|TRBV19|TRBD2|-
TGTGCCAGTAGTATAGATCTAGCGGGGCGCTACGAGCAGTACTTC
CASSIDLAGRYEQYF
>TRBJ2-2|TRBV24-1|-|-
TGTGCCACCAGTGATTTGCGGCGGGACTTAGCGAACACCGGGGAGCTGTTTTTT
CATSDLRRDLANTGELFF
>TRBJ1-1|TRBV5-1|TRBD1|few
TGCGCCAGCAGCTCCGCGACAGGGTTGAACACTGAAGCTTTCTTT
CASSSATGLNTEAFF
>TRBJ2-3|TRBV5-1|-|few
TGCGCCAGCAGCGCACAGACAGGAGGAAGGCTATCTAGCACAGATACGCAGTATTTT
CASSAQTGGRLSSTDTQYF
>TRBJ2-1|TRBV6-6|TRBD2|-
TGTGCCAGCATGGGGCGGGAGGCCTACGTTGGGGGGAATGAGCAGTTCTTC
CASMGREAYVGGNEQFF
>TRBJ2-3|TRBV7-2|-|-
TGTGCCAGCACCCGCCTTGGTGATACGCAGTATTTT
CASTRLGDTQYF
>TRBJ2-5|TRBV27|TRBD1|-
TGTGCCAGCCAGGGGGCTCAAGAGACCCAGTACTTC
CASQGAQETQYF
>TRBJ1-4|TRBV28|TRBD1|few
TGTGCCAGCAGTTTAGGACAGGGGGCAGCAACTAATGAAAAACTGTTTTTT
CASSLGQGAATNEKLFF
>TRBJ2-7|TRBV9|-|many
TGTGCCAGCAGCGTAGGGGGCATTTCCTACGAGCAGTACTTC
CASSVGGISYEQYF